Listed here is a single TCR beta chain. The data are from a study of blood T cell repertoires in COVID-19. The wider study: Samples taken during acute and convalescent COVID-19 were collected in the United States, Italy and Spain. Nucleic acid was either cDNA or gDNA, and it came from T cells, B-cell-depleted T cells, or PBMCs.

The germline V gene has CDR1 MNHEY and CDR2 SVGEGT. The CDR3 runs to 15 residues. Trimming cost V 4 bases and J 0 bases, with 10 bases left between them. Method: immunoSEQ multiplex PCR; TCRdb's copy keeps in-frame clones and lacks some. The table includes roughly 200,000 clones, over 80% detected once. The chain recombines TRBV6-2 or TRBV6-3 with TRBJ1-5, with TRBD1 as a possible D gene (6 bases). This receptor was obtained from a woman aged 40-49 years with COVID-19, enrolled during active disease. Sequences were obtained from peripheral blood. The CDR3 region is CASSSQGVSNQPQHF. In nucleotides, the CDR3 is TGTGCCAGCAGTTCACAGGGAGTTAGCAATCAGCCCCAGCATTTT.